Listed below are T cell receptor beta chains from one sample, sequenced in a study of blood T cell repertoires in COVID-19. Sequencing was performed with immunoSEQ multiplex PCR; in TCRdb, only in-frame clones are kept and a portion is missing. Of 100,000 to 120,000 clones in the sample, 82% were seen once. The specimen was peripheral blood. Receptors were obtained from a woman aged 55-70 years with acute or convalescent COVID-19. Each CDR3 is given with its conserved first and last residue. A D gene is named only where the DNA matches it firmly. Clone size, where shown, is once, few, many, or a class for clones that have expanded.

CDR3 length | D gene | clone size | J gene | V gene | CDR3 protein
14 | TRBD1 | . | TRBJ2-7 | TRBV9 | CASSVGTGHYEQYF
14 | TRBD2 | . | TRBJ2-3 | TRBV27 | CASSFGLAADTQYF
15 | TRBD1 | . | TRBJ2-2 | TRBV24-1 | CATSAQGAYTGELFF
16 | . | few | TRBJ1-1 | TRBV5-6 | CASSWGPGTANTEAFF
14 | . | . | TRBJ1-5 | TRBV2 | CASSELAEGLPQHF
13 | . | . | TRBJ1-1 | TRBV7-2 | CASSSQGNTEAFF
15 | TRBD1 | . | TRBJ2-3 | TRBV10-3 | CAISDLGQGTDTQYF
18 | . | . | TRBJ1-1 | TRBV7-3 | CASSPPGGSSLLNTEAFF
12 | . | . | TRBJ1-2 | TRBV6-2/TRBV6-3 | CASSYSPGGDTF
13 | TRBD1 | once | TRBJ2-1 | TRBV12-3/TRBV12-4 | CASSFSSGTGQFF